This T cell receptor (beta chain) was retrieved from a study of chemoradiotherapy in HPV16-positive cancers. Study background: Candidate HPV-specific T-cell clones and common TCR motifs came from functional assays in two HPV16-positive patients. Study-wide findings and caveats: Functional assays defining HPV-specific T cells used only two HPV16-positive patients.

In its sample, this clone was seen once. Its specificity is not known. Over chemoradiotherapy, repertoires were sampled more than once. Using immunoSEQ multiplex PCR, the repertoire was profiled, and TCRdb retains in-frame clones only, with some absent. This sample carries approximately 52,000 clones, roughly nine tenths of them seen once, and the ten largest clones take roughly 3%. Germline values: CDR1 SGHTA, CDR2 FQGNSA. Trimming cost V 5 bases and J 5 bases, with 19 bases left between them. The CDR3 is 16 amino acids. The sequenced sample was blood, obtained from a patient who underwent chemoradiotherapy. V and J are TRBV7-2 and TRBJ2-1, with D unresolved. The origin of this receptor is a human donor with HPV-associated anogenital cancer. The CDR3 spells CASSPSGVATHNEQFF. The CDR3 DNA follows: TGTGCCAGCAGCCCCTCGGGTGTCGCAACCCACAATGAGCAGTTCTTC.